This T cell receptor beta chain was sequenced during a study of shared clonotypes between healthy human individuals. The study, taken as a whole, reports: Limited genetic and exposure-history diversity came from having few donors. About 4.5% of naive CD4 clonotypes were common to several donors. Compared with memory subsets, naive subsets generally had larger estimated richness.

In the case of this clone: The antigen is undetermined.

Assay used: immunoSEQ multiplex PCR; TCRdb lists only in-frame clones, some missing. Of more than 900,000 clones in the sample, approximately 80% were seen once. A CD45RA+ naive subset and a CD45RA-negative memory subset were split from CD4+ cells. CDR3 length equals 13 residues. Trimming pared 1 base from V and 12 bases from J, leaving 15 bases between. Per the germline V gene, CDR1 is SGHNT and CDR2 is YYREEE (reference sequence). This chain uses TRBV5-4 with TRBJ2-3; D possibly uses TRBD1 or TRBD2 (5 bases each). Sequencing was done on a sample of memory CD4+ T cells from PBMCs. The subset was: CD45RA-negative fraction. This sequence was found in a man aged 18 to 29 in good health. Some clones in this sample may be carry-over from other donors' samples. The CDR3 protein is CASSLRGDPGQYF. CDR3 nucleotide sequence: TGTGCCAGCAGCTTGCGGGGCGACCCAGGCCAGTATTTT.